This T cell receptor (beta chain) was obtained from a study of T cells in Graves' hyperthyroidism and ophthalmopathy. RNA transcripts yielded amplified TCR beta CDR3 regions. The HTBI set primed first-round TCR CDR3 RT-PCR. TCRdb ran MiXCR on the multiplex PCR reads and lists one entry per CDR3 protein. The sample lists about 270,000 distinct CDR3 sequences, approximately 21% occurring once. The source material was blood. The TCR sequence derives from a young man with Graves' ophthalmopathy.

The CDR3 DNA reads TGTGCCAGCACCCAGCTCGAAAATTCACCCCTCCACTTT. Amino acids: CASTQLENSPLHF. The genes are TRBV6-1 and TRBJ1-6; D unresolved. V was cut by 7 bases and J by 7 bases, with 11 bases left in between. This CDR3 comprises 13 residues. CDR1 and CDR2 from the germline V gene are MNHNS and SASEGT.